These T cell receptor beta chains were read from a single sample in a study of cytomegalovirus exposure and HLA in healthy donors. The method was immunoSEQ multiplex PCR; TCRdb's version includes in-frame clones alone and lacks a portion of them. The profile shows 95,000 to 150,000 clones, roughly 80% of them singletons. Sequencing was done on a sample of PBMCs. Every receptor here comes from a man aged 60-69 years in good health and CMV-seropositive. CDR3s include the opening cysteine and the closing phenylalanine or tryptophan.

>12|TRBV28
CASNQGDYGYTF
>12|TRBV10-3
CAINQGGPEAFF
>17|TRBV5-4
CASSSQWGTSGAGELFF
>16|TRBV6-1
CASSVNRAGLAYEQYF
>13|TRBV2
CASTSGGANIQYF
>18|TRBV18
CASSPVPGTGKMTYGYTF
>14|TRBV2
CASSAGQPNEKLFF
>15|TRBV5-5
CASSPQDRVADTQYF
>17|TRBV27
CASSLRLAGSSYNEQFF
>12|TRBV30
CAWSAGATEAFF
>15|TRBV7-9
CASSRTGAGANGLTF
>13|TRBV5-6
CASRFTGVGGYTF
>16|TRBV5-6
CASSFRTGLANYGYTF
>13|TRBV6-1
CASRRTGSTEAFF
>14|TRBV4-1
CASSINTGSYGYTF
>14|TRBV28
CASTGGGRSPPSYF
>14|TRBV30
CAWSSGSGANGLTF
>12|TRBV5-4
CASSLSPNEQFF
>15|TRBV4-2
CASSQLEGPKNIQYF
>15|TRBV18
CASSPSRDRGNTIYF
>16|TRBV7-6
CASSSLAGDSTDTQYF
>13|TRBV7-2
CASSPSGADTQYF
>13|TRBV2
CASRATSSYEQYF
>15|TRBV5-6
CASSLGQRSNQPQHF
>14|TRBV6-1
CASGRGTGTYEQYF
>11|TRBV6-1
CASRIEREQYF
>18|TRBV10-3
CAISEWGSGLYSYNEQFF
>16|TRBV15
CATSRNYVDSANEQFF
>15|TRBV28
CASSSGGWANEKLFF
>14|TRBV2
CASSLTGTPTEAFF
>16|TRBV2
CASILSPRVYGNTIYF
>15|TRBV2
CASSGRSGLNEKLFF
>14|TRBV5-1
CASSLAGGNSPLHF
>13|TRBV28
CASSFAGIPEQYF
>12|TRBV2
CASSTRADTIYF
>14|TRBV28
CASSRQVRSYEQYF
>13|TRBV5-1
CASSVDRDTEAFF
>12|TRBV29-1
CSVRGVRETQYF